This T cell receptor (beta chain) was sequenced during a study of blood T cell repertoires in COVID-19. Looking at the study overall: The United States, Italy and Spain provided the acute and convalescent COVID-19 samples. Sources were T cells, B-cell-depleted T cells, or PBMCs; the material itself was cDNA or gDNA.

This clone was found once. There are 14 residues in the CDR3. With V trimmed by 7 bases and J by 8 bases, 8 bases remained unmatched. In germline, CDR1 is SQVTM, CDR2 ANQGSEA. In the authors' methods: Reference gene primer amplification in the assay estimated nucleated cell counts. TCRdb keeps only in-frame clones here, not all; method: immunoSEQ multiplex PCR. From that table come the V and J calls and clone size; the DNA was used to work out D and trimming. This repertoire shows some 290,000 clones, 80% to 90% found once; its top ten account for roughly 12%. This chain joins TRBV29-1 and TRBJ2-1, with 13 bases lining up with TRBD2. Sample: peripheral blood. This TCR was recovered from a woman aged 25 to 39 with COVID-19, enrolled during active disease. CDR3 DNA sequence: TGCAGCGGGTCACTAGCGGGGGGGTTTGATGAGCAGTTCTTC. It yields the protein CSGSLAGGFDEQFF.